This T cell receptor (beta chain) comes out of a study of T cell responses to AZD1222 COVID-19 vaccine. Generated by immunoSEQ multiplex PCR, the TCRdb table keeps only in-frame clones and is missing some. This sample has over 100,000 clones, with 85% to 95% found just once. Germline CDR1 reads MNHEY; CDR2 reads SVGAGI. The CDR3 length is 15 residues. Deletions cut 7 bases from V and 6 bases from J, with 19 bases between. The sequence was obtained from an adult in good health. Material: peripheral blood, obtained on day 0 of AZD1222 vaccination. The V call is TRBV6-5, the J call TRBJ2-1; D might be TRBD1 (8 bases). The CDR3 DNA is TGTGCCAGCACCCCGCCAGGGGGCGGGGGCAATGAGCAGTTCTTC. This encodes CASTPPGGGGNEQFF.